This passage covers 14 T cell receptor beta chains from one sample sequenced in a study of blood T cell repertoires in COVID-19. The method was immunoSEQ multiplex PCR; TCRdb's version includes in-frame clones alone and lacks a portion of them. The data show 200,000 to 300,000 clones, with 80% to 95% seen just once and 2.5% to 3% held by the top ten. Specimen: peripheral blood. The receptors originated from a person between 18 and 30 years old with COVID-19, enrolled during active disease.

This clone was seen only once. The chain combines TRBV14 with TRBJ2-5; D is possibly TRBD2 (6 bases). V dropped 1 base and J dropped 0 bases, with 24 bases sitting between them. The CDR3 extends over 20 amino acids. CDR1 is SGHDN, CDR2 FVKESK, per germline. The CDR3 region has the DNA TGTGCCAGCAGCCAAGTCCCCTGGAGCGTGGATGCGGGGTACCAAGAGACCCAGTACTTC. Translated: CASSQVPWSVDAGYQETQYF.

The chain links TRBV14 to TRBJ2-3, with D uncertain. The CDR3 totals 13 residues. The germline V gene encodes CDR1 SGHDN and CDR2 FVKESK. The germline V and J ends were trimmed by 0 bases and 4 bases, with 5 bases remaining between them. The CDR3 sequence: CASSQDLADTQYF. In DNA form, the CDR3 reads TGTGCCAGCAGCCAAGATCTTGCAGATACGCAGTATTTT.

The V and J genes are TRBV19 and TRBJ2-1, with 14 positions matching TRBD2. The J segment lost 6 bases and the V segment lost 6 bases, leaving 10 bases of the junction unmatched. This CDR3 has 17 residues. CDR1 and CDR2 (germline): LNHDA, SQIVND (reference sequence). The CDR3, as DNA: TGTGCCAGTAGGATGACTAGCGGGAGGGCTTGGGCCAATGAGCAGTTCTTC. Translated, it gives CASRMTSGRAWANEQFF.

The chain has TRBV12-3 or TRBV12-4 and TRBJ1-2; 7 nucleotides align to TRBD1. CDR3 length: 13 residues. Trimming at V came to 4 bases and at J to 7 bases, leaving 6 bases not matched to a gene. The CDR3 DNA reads TGTGCCAGCAGTTCGACAGGGCGAAGTGGCTACACCTTC. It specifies CASSSTGRSGYTF.

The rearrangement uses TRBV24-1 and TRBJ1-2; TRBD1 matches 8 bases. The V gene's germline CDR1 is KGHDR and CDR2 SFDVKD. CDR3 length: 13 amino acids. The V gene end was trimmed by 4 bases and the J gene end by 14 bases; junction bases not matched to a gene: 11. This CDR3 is CATSDPGQGFITF. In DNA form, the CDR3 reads TGTGCCACCAGTGACCCAGGACAGGGTTTCATTACCTTC.

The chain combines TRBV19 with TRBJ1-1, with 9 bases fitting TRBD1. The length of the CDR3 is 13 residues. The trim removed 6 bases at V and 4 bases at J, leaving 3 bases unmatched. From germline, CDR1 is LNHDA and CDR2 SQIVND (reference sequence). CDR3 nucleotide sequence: TGTGCCAGTAGGGGACAGGGCGCCACTGAAGCTTTCTTT. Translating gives CASRGQGATEAFF.

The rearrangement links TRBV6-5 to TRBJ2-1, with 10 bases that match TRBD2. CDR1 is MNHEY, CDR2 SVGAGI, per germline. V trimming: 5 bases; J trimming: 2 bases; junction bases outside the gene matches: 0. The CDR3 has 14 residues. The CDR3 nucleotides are TGTGCCAGCAGTACTAGCGGGACCTACAATGAGCAGTTCTTC. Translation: CASSTSGTYNEQFF.

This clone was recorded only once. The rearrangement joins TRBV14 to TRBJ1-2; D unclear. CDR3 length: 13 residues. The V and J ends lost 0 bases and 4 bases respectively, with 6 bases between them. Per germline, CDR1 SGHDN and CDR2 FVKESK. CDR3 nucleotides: TGTGCCAGCAGCCAAGATGAACTCTATGGCTACACCTTC. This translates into CASSQDELYGYTF.

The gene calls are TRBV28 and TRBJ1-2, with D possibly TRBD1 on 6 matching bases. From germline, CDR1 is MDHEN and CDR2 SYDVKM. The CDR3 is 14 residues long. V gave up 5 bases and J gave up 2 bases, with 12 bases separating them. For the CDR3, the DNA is TGTGCCAGCAGTATCAGGGGTAGCAACTATGGCTACACCTTC. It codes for CASSIRGSNYGYTF.

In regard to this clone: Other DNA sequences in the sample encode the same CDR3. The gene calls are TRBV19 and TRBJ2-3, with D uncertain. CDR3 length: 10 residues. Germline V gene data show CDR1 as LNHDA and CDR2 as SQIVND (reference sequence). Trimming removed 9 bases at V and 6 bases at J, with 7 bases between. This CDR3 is CASHGDTQYF. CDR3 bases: TGTGCCAGCCACGGGGATACGCAGTATTTT.

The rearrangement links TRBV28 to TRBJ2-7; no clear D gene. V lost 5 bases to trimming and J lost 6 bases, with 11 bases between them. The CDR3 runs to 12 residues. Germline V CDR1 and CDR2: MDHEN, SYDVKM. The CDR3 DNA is TGTGCCAGCAGTATACTTAGTGGCGAGCAGTACTTC. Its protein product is CASSILSGEQYF.

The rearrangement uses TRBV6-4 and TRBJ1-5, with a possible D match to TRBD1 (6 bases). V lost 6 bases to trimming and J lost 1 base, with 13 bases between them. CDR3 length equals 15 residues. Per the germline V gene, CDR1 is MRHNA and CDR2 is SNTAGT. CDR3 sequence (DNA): TGTGCCAGCAGGACACAGGGTCAGAGCAATCAGCCCCAGCATTTT. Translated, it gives CASRTQGQSNQPQHF.

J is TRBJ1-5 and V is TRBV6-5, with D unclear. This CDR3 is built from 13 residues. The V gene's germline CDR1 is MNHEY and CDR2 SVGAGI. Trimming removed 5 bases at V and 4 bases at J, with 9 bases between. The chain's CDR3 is CASSTSRNQPQHF. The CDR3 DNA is TGTGCCAGCAGTACCTCGCGGAATCAGCCCCAGCATTTT.

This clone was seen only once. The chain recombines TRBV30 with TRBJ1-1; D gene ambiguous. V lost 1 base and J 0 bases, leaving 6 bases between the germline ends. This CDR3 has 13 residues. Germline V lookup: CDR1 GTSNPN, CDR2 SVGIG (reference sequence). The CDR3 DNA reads TGTGCCTGGAGTGGACAAGTGAACACTGAAGCTTTCTTT. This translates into CAWSGQVNTEAFF.